This T cell receptor beta chain originates from a study of spatial heterogeneity in lung cancer. TCRdb re-called the 5' RACE reads through MiXCR, storing one row per CDR3 protein. This table has 10,000 to 15,000 distinct CDR3 sequences, around 4% appearing once. Time point meaning: sample taken at primary tumor resection. Extraction of whole RNA from tumor, nontumor lung or frozen PBMC preceded unsorted sequencing. Samples were obtained from some 70 donors, all untreated early-stage non-small cell lung cancer patients. The V gene lost 4 bases and the J gene lost 2 bases, with 12 bases spanning the gap. From germline, CDR1 is LNHDA and CDR2 SQIVND (reference sequence). The CDR3 length is 15 residues. This clonotype came up many times. The target antigen is unknown. This beta chain is off target for a library built for alpha chains, so its abundance means little. Study-wide results and caveats: Resection blood, more than follow-up blood, showed ubiquitous expanded tumor TCRs.

The sequence came from a male donor with early-stage non-small cell lung cancer. The chain carries TRBV19 and TRBJ1-5; tentatively, D is TRBD1 (6 bases). Source: PBMCs, taken at surgery. The CDR3 sequence is CASSTMGAGNQPQHF. CDR3 in DNA: TGTGCCAGTAGTACAATGGGGGCAGGCAATCAGCCCCAGCATTTT.